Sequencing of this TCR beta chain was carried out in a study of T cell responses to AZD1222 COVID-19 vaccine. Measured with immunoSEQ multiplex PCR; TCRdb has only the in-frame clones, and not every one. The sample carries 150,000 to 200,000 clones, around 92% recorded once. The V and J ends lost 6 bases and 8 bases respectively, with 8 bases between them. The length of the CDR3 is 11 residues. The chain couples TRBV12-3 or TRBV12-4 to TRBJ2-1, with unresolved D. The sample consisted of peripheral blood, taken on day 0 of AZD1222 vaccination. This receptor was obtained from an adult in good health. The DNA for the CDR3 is TGTGCCAGCAGCCTACGTGATGAGCAGTTCTTC. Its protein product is CASSLRDEQFF.